One sample yielded the 22 T cell receptor beta chains listed below, sequenced in a study of cytomegalovirus exposure and HLA in healthy donors. Researchers ran the PCR with 60 Vbeta and 13 Jbeta primers. Sequenced by immunoSEQ multiplex PCR; TCRdb stores in-frame clones only, minus some. The table includes 150,000 or so clones, 82% detected once. Sequencing input: PBMCs. The receptors derive from a woman aged 45-60 years in good health and CMV-seropositive.

The chain has TRBV29-1 and TRBJ1-2, with D possibly matching TRBD1 (5 bases). V lost 6 bases to trimming and J lost 8 bases, with 22 bases between them. Looked up from germline, CDR1 is SQVTM and CDR2 is ANQGSEA. This CDR3 region has 14 residues. The CDR3 loop reads CSVTWEVQGGGYTF. In DNA, the CDR3 is TGCAGCGTGACCTGGGAGGTGCAGGGAGGGGGCTACACCTTC.

The rearrangement joins TRBV19 to TRBJ2-4; a possible D gene is TRBD2 (6 bases). From germline, CDR1 is LNHDA and CDR2 SQIVND (reference sequence). This CDR3 region has 15 residues. V was shortened by 10 bases and J by 6 bases, with 22 bases between the two germline ends. CDR3 sequence (DNA): TGTGCCACCGAACGGAACGCCCTGGGGGGAAACATTCAGTACTTC. Translated: CATERNALGGNIQYF.

The V and J genes are TRBV6-5 and TRBJ2-3; TRBD2 agrees at 8 bases. CDR1 and CDR2 from the germline V gene are MNHEY and SVGAGI. This CDR3 spans 16 amino acids. The junction had 7 bases not matched to a gene; V was cut back by 0 bases and J by 5 bases. CDR3: CASSYSRGRGGDTQYF. The CDR3 bases are TGTGCCAGCAGTTACTCGAGGGGACGGGGGGGAGATACGCAGTATTTT.

The chain recombines TRBV4-1 with TRBJ1-5; unclear D gene. The CDR3 runs 16 residues. CDR1 and CDR2 from the germline V gene are MGHRA and YSYEKL. V shed 0 bases and J shed 2 bases, with 11 bases lying between them. CDR3 sequence: CASSQDGGKRNQPQHF. The CDR3 DNA sequence: TGCGCCAGCAGCCAAGATGGAGGAAAGCGCAATCAGCCCCAGCATTTT.

The chain employs TRBV7-6 and TRBJ2-1; TRBD2 matches at 7 bases. The CDR3 runs 16 residues. The V gene's germline CDR1 is SGHVS and CDR2 FNYEAQ. V lost 2 bases to trimming and J lost 0 bases; unmatched junction nucleotides: 4. This chain's CDR3 is CASSLYGGSSYNEQFF. CDR3 nucleotide sequence: TGTGCCAGCAGCTTATACGGGGGGAGCTCCTACAATGAGCAGTTCTTC.

The rearrangement joins TRBV6-6 to TRBJ1-2; 8 positions match TRBD1. V gave up 5 bases and J gave up 5 bases; unmatched junction bases: 13. This CDR3 has 16 amino acids. Per germline, CDR1 MNHNY and CDR2 SVGAGI (reference sequence). Written as DNA, the CDR3 is TGTGCCAGCAGTCGCACCACAGGGGGAGCAATTTATGGCTACACCTTC. It specifies CASSRTTGGAIYGYTF.

The chain couples TRBV6-5 to TRBJ1-6; 7 bases align to TRBD1. The CDR3 has 15 amino acids. Germline-derived CDR1 and CDR2 are MNHEY and SVGAGI. Trimming took 2 bases from V and 8 from J; bases not matched to a gene: 6. The CDR3 DNA reads as TGTGCCAGCAGTTACACAACAGGGGTTGATTCACCCCTCCACTTT. Translating it yields CASSYTTGVDSPLHF.

This clone has more than one count but fewer than ten. The CDR3 sequence: CASSEGQGYGYTF. The CDR3 DNA follows: TGTGCCAGCAGCGAGGGACAGGGCTATGGCTACACCTTC. The V gene is TRBV5-4, the J gene TRBJ1-2; 9 nucleotides match TRBD1. This CDR3 contains 13 residues. J lost 4 bases, V lost 4 bases, and 2 bases had no gene match. CDR1 and CDR2 (germline): SGHNT, YYREEE (reference sequence).

The chain uses TRBV19 and TRBJ1-6, with D unresolved. Germline V lookup: CDR1 LNHDA, CDR2 SQIVND (reference sequence). This CDR3 comprises 13 residues. V lost 0 bases and J 10 bases, leaving 7 bases between the germline ends. In nucleotides, the CDR3 is TGTGCCAGTAGTATAGAGAGGGAATCACCCCTCCACTTT. Translation gives CASSIERESPLHF.

The table lists this clone with a few counts. For the CDR3, the DNA is TGTGCCATCAAGGGAACTAGCGGGGGCACAGATACGCAGTATTTT. Its translation is CAIKGTSGGTDTQYF. The V call is TRBV10-3, the J call TRBJ2-3; TRBD2 matches at 10 bases. Trimming at V came to 7 bases and at J to 1 base, leaving 5 bases not matched to a gene. The germline V gene has CDR1 ENHRY and CDR2 SYGVKD. The CDR3 has 15 residues.

The chain employs TRBV10-3 and TRBJ1-1, with D tentatively TRBD1 (6 bases). The length of the CDR3 is 13 residues. Per the germline V gene, CDR1 is ENHRY and CDR2 is SYGVKD. The V gene lost 11 bases and the J gene lost 0 bases, with 13 bases spanning the gap. CDR3 DNA: TGTGCCTCCCGGGGACAAATGAACACTGAAGCTTTCTTT. Its translation is CASRGQMNTEAFF.

A single count supports this clone. The gene calls are TRBV5-6 and TRBJ1-2; maybe TRBD1 (6 bases). The CDR3 runs to 13 residues. Trimming removed 5 bases at V and 8 bases at J, with 16 bases between. CDR1 and CDR2 (germline): SGHDT, YYEEEE. The CDR3 DNA sequence: TGTGCCAGCAGGCTCCAAGGGGGTGGAGGCTACACCTTC. Its protein is CASRLQGGGGYTF.

The CDR3 region is CASSVAGVLGQPQHF. The DNA for the CDR3 is TGTGCCAGCAGCGTAGCGGGGGTTCTAGGTCAGCCCCAGCATTTT. The V and J genes are TRBV9 and TRBJ1-5, with D maybe TRBD1 (5 bases). The CDR3 contains 15 residues. The V gene's germline CDR1 is SGDLS and CDR2 YYNGEE. The germline V and J ends were trimmed by 0 bases and 6 bases, with 13 bases remaining between them.

The chain combines TRBV5-8 with TRBJ2-4, with D maybe TRBD2 (7 bases). The V gene's germline CDR1 is SGHTS and CDR2 YDEGEE. This CDR3 comprises 15 residues. V was pared by 0 bases and J by 7 bases, with 14 bases between. As DNA, the CDR3 is TGTGCCAGCAGCTTGGCCCACAGGGAGGGGAACATTCAGTACTTC. Its translation: CASSLAHREGNIQYF.

The V and J genes are TRBV6-5 and TRBJ1-1, with D hard to call. The CDR3 has 15 amino acids. From germline, CDR1 is MNHEY and CDR2 SVGAGI. With 6 bases removed from V and 0 bases from J, the gap between germline ends came to 14 bases. CDR3 region: CASSPSGEMNTEAFF. The CDR3 nucleotides are TGTGCCAGCAGCCCCAGCGGGGAGATGAACACTGAAGCTTTCTTT.

The chain links TRBV19 to TRBJ1-4; D is unresolved. V lost 5 bases to trimming and J lost 1 base, with 8 bases between them. The CDR3 covers 14 residues. Germline CDR1 reads LNHDA; CDR2 reads SQIVND (reference sequence). DNA of the CDR3: TGTGCCAGTAGTGAGGGAGGAACTAATGAAAAACTGTTTTTT. This encodes CASSEGGTNEKLFF.

This sequence joins TRBV15 and TRBJ2-1; D might be TRBD2 (5 bases). The CDR3 is 15 residues long. V shed 5 bases and J shed 0 bases, with 11 bases lying between them. Germline values: CDR1 LNHNV, CDR2 YYDKDF (reference sequence). CDR3 nucleotides: TGTGCCACCAGCCCTCGGGGAAGCTCCTACAATGAGCAGTTCTTC. Protein: CATSPRGSSYNEQFF.

This CDR3 is CASSLPRQGSNQPQHF. The CDR3 DNA reads TGTGCCAGCAGCCTTCCCCGACAGGGGAGCAATCAGCCCCAGCATTTT. The chain carries TRBV28 and TRBJ1-5, with 8 bases matching TRBD1. The length of the CDR3 is 16 residues. CDR1 and CDR2 (germline): MDHEN, SYDVKM. V lost 6 bases to trimming and J lost 1 base; unmatched junction nucleotides: 8.

This clone was observed once. This chain connects TRBV5-1 to TRBJ2-2; D perhaps matches TRBD1 (5 bases). In germline, CDR1 is SGHRS, CDR2 YFSETQ. CDR3 size: 16 residues. Trimming removed 3 bases from V and 2 bases from J, with 14 bases in between. CDR3 protein: CASSYQSQGNTGELFF. As DNA, the CDR3 is TGCGCCAGCAGCTACCAGTCCCAGGGAAACACCGGGGAGCTGTTTTTT.

The chain has TRBV6-1 and TRBJ1-1; 7 bases fit TRBD1. CDR3 size: 10 residues. Trimming took 10 bases from V and 10 from J; bases not matched to a gene: 6. Looked up from germline, CDR1 is MNHNS and CDR2 is SASEGT. CDR3 in DNA: TGTGCCACCGACCGGGACAGAGCTTTCTTT. This codes for CATDRDRAFF.

The chain uses TRBV4-1 and TRBJ2-7; TRBD2 matches 7 bases. The germline CDR1 and CDR2 sequences are MGHRA and YSYEKL. Trimming removed 0 bases from V and 2 bases from J; junction bases left unmatched: 4. There are 15 residues in the CDR3. CDR3 region: CASSQDPAGTYEQYF. The CDR3 nucleotides are TGCGCCAGCAGCCAAGATCCAGCGGGGACCTACGAGCAGTACTTC.

This chain links TRBV2 with TRBJ1-4, with TRBD1 identical over 7 bases. CDR1 SNHLY and CDR2 FYNNEI come from the germline V gene. Unmatched junction bases numbered 7, after V lost 6 bases and J lost 0 bases. CDR3 length equals 16 residues. CDR3 sequence reads: CASSDGQVATNEKLFF. The CDR3, as DNA: TGTGCCAGCAGCGACGGACAGGTTGCAACTAATGAAAAACTGTTTTTT.